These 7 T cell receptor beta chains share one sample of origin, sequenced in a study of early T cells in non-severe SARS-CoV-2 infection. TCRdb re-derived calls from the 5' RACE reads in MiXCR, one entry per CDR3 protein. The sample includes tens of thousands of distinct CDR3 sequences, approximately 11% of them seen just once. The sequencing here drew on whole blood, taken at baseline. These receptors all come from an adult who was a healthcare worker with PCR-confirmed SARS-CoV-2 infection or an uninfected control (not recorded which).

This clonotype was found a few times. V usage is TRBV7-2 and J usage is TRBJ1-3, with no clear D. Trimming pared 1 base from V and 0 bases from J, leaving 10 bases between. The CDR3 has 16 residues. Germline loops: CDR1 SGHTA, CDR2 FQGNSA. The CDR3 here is CASSLDAGSSGNTIYF. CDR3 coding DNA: TGTGCCAGCAGCTTAGATGCGGGGAGCTCTGGAAACACCATATATTTT.

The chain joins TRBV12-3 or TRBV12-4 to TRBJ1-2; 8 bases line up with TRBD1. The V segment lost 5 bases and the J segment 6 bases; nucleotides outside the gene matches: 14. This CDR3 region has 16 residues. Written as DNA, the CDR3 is TGTGCCAGCAGTCCAATTCTATGGACAGGGAATCATGGCTACACCTTC. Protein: CASSPILWTGNHGYTF.

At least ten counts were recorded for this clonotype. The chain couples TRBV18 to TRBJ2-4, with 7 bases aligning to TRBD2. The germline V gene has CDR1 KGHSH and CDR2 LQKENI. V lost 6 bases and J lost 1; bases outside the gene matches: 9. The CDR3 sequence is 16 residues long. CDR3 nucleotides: TGTGCCAGCTCCCTCTGGGGAGGGGAGGCCAAAAACATTCAGTACTTC. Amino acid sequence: CASSLWGGEAKNIQYF.

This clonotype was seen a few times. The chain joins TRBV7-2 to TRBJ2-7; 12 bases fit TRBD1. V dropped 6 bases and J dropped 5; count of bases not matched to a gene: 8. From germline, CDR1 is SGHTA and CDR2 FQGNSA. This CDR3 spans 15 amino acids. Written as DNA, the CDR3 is TGTGCCAGCAGTAAGCCGGGACAGGGGGCTCACGAGCAGTACTTC. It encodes CASSKPGQGAHEQYF.

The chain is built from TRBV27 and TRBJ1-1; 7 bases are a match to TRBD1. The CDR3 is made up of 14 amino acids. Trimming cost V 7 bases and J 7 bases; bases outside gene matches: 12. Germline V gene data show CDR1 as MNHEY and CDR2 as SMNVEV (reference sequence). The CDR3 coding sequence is TGTGCCAGCACCCTCCGGACAGGCCACTTTGAAGCTTTCTTT. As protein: CASTLRTGHFEAFF.

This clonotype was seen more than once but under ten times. The CDR3 spells CASSPGQAYNSPLHF. DNA for the CDR3: TGTGCCAGCTCACCCGGGCAGGCCTATAATTCACCCCTCCACTTT. This rearrangement joins TRBV18 to TRBJ1-6, with unresolved D. Germline CDR1 is KGHSH and CDR2 is LQKENI. The V end was cut by 3 bases, the J end by 2 bases, with 8 bases between. The CDR3 loop spans 15 amino acids.

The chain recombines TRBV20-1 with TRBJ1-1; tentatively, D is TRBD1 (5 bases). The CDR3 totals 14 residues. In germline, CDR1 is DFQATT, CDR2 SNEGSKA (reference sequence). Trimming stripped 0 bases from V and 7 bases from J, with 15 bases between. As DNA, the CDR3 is TGCAGTGCTAGAGATCAGCGCAGGGTGAGTGAAGCTTTCTTT. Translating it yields CSARDQRRVSEAFF.